This T cell receptor beta chain comes out of a study of cytomegalovirus exposure and HLA in healthy donors. Study details: A prior analysis found 117 million unique TCR beta sequences from approximately 190 million T cells. As released early, the data held roughly 85 million unique TCRs from HLA-typed donors.

PCR used 60 Vbeta primers and 13 Jbeta primers. Using immunoSEQ multiplex PCR, the repertoire was profiled, and TCRdb retains in-frame clones only, with some absent. Among about 130,000 clones listed, 81% were seen once. Whole-study findings and limits: In a later analysis, HLA-associated beta chains showed higher expansion and lower generation probabilities than comparable chains. The availability of immune exposure information extended only to CMV serostatus.

Remarks on this clone: Its specificity is not known.

This clonotype was sampled from a man younger than 30 in good health and CMV-seronegative. The material sequenced was PBMCs.

CDR3 loop: CASNGQDTYTGELFF. CDR3 in DNA: TGTGCCAGTAACGGTCAGGACACTTATACCGGGGAGCTGTTTTTT. This chain joins TRBV19 and TRBJ2-2; tentative D call: TRBD1 (5 bases). Germline CDR1 and CDR2: LNHDA and SQIVND (reference sequence). Trimming stripped 7 bases from V and 5 bases from J, with 17 bases between. The CDR3 consists of 15 residues.